These T cell receptor beta chains were read from a single sample in a study of OX40 agonist ivuxolimab in advanced cancers. Assay used: immunoSEQ multiplex PCR; TCRdb lists only in-frame clones, some missing. The sample holds approximately 68,000 clones, more than 85% seen once. Specimen: CD4+ or CD8+ T cells sorted from blood, collected in a trial of the OX40 agonist ivuxolimab. These receptors were taken from an adult with an advanced solid tumor such as melanoma, head and neck, liver or kidney cancer. The CDR3 runs from the conserved cysteine through the conserved F or W. A D gene is named only where the DNA matches it firmly. Clone size is stated in some rows and not others, as once, few, many or a class when expanded.

D | size | J | V | DNA | CDR3
- | - | TRBJ2-2 | TRBV6-5 | TGTGCCAGCATGGGGGGCACCGGGGAGCTGTTTTTT | CASMGGTGELFF
TRBD2 | - | TRBJ2-1 | TRBV11-2 | TGTGCCAGCAGCCCACGGGGGGGCTGGAATGAGCAGTTCTTC | CASSPRGGWNEQFF
- | - | TRBJ1-1 | TRBV9 | TGTGCCAGCAGCGTAGGGGGCACGAACACTGAAGCTTTCTTT | CASSVGGTNTEAFF
TRBD2 | - | TRBJ2-7 | TRBV4-2 | TGTGCCAGCAGCCAAGGTGCCACTAGCGGGGCCTACGAGCAGTACTTC | CASSQGATSGAYEQYF
- | few | TRBJ1-6 | TRBV7-3 | TGTGCCAGCAGCGAGGCCGGGCCGGGGCCCCTCCACTTT | CASSEAGPGPLHF
TRBD2 | - | TRBJ2-7 | TRBV13 | TGTGCCAGCGGCCGCGGGGGGCGGAACGAGCAGTACTTC | CASGRGGRNEQYF
- | - | TRBJ1-5 | TRBV19 | TGTGCCATCGAGGGAGGGTTCAATCAGCCCCAGCATTTT | CAIEGGFNQPQHF
- | - | TRBJ2-7 | TRBV21-1 | TGTGCCAGCAGCAAAGGGGTTATGGCTGCGGGGGGCCCCTACGAGCAGTACTTC | CASSKGVMAAGGPYEQYF
- | - | TRBJ1-2 | TRBV5-1 | TGCGCCAGCAGCTTGTTCCTGGGAACGGGCTATGGCTACACCTTC | CASSLFLGTGYGYTF
- | once | TRBJ2-3 | TRBV7-2 | TGTGCCGGCACCCCGGGACTTCTAACAGATACGCAGTATTTT | CAGTPGLLTDTQYF
- | - | TRBJ2-7 | TRBV9 | TGTGCCAGCAGCGCCGGGACAACCTCTGAGCAGTACTTC | CASSAGTTSEQYF
- | - | TRBJ2-7 | TRBV7-2 | TGTGCCAGCAGCTCCGGGACATACGAGCAGTACTTC | CASSSGTYEQYF
TRBD1 | - | TRBJ1-1 | TRBV5-6 | TGTGCCAGCAGCCCCGGGACAGGGGCTGAAGCTTTCTTT | CASSPGTGAEAFF
- | - | TRBJ1-1 | TRBV15 | TGTGCCTCCCGTTTCCGGGTGAACACTGAAGCTTTCTTT | CASRFRVNTEAFF
TRBD2 | - | TRBJ2-3 | TRBV2 | TGTGCCAGTCGAATAGCGGGCGGCGGGACAGATACGCAGTATTTT | CASRIAGGGTDTQYF
- | - | TRBJ1-2 | TRBV5-6 | TGTGCCAGCAGGGGGGGAGACTATGGCTACACCTTC | CASRGGDYGYTF
- | - | TRBJ1-1 | TRBV6-5 | TGTGCCAGCAGAACTGGGACTTCGGCCACTGAAGCTTTCTTT | CASRTGTSATEAFF
- | - | TRBJ1-1 | TRBV27 | TGTGCCAGCAGTTATGGGGTGAACACTGAAGCTTTCTTT | CASSYGVNTEAFF
TRBD2 | - | TRBJ2-7 | TRBV13 | TGTGCCAGCAGCTCCACGGGGGGGCCCTACGAGCAGTACTTC | CASSSTGGPYEQYF
- | - | TRBJ1-5 | TRBV25-1 | TGTGCCAGCAGTGTATGGGATCAGCCCCAGCATTTT | CASSVWDQPQHF
- | - | TRBJ1-4 | TRBV5-6 | TGTGCCAGCAGCCCGGCCCTGGAGGGGGAGGAAAAACTGTTTTTT | CASSPALEGEEKLFF
- | once | TRBJ1-1 | TRBV4-3 | TGCGCCAGCAGCCAAGTCGGTTACAGGGCTGAAGCTTTCTTT | CASSQVGYRAEAFF
TRBD2 | - | TRBJ2-2 | TRBV6-5 | TGTGCCAGCAGTCCAAGCGGGGTCTTAGCCGGGGAGCTGTTTTTT | CASSPSGVLAGELFF
TRBD2 | once | TRBJ2-3 | TRBV27 | TGTGCCAGCAGTTTTTGGGCTAGCGGGAGAACTAGCACAGATACGCAGTATTTT | CASSFWASGRTSTDTQYF
TRBD1 | - | TRBJ1-4 | TRBV29-1 | TGCAGTGCCCTGACAGGGGGGAATGAAAAACTGTTTTTT | CSALTGGNEKLFF
TRBD1 | - | TRBJ1-4 | TRBV7-2 | TGTGCCAGCAGCTTAGTGACAGGGGGTGAAAAACTGTTTTTT | CASSLVTGGEKLFF
- | - | TRBJ2-7 | TRBV5-6 | TGTGCCAGCAGCTTCGGGACGGGTTCCTACGAGCAGTACTTC | CASSFGTGSYEQYF
- | - | TRBJ1-1 | TRBV5-1 | TGCGCCACCATGTCGGCAGGGGACGACACTGAAGCTTTCTTT | CATMSAGDDTEAFF
TRBD1 | - | TRBJ1-5 | TRBV29-1 | TGCAGCACAAAGGGGACAGATAGCAATCAGCCCCAGCATTTT | CSTKGTDSNQPQHF
- | - | TRBJ2-7 | TRBV6-6 | TGTGCCAGCAGCAAGGACAAGATCGAGCAGTACTTC | CASSKDKIEQYF
- | once | TRBJ1-6 | TRBV4-1 | TGCGCCAGCAGCCAGAGCACAGGGACTTCACCCCTCCACTTT | CASSQSTGTSPLHF
TRBD2 | - | TRBJ2-5 | TRBV13 | TGTGCCAGCAGCCCTCGGGGGGTGCAAGAGACCCAGTACTTC | CASSPRGVQETQYF
TRBD1 | - | TRBJ1-6 | TRBV6-5 | TGTGCCAGCCGGCCCGGGACAGAAAAGAATTCACCCCTCCACTTT | CASRPGTEKNSPLHF
- | few | TRBJ1-2 | TRBV6-5 | TGTGCCAGCGCCCCCCTTACAGGGTATAACTATGGCTACACCTTC | CASAPLTGYNYGYTF
- | - | TRBJ2-5 | TRBV27 | TGTGCCAGCAGCACTCGTCCCGGCAGGGAGACCCAGTACTTC | CASSTRPGRETQYF
- | - | TRBJ2-1 | TRBV6-1 | TGTGCCAGCAGTGAACGGAGGGGCTCTTACAATGAGCAGTTCTTC | CASSERRGSYNEQFF
TRBD2 | - | TRBJ2-4 | TRBV7-9 | TGTGCCAGCAGCTTTCAGCGGGGGATAGGACTAGCCAAAAACATTCAGTACTTC | CASSFQRGIGLAKNIQYF
- | - | TRBJ2-3 | TRBV13 | TGTGCCAGCAGCCCGCGGGGACTGCCAGCAGGCGGGTTCACAGATACGCAGTATTTT | CASSPRGLPAGGFTDTQYF
- | - | TRBJ1-1 | TRBV9 | TGTGCCAGCAGCGATAGACAAAACACTGAAGCTTTCTTT | CASSDRQNTEAFF
- | - | TRBJ1-3 | TRBV2 | TGTGCCAGCAGTGACGTGGGCTCTGGAAACACCATATATTTT | CASSDVGSGNTIYF
- | - | TRBJ1-2 | TRBV5-4 | TGTGCCAGCAGCCTCGGGGAAAGGGGGGGCTACACCTTC | CASSLGERGGYTF